The 16 T cell receptor beta chains listed next were all sequenced from one sample in a study of CD8+CD57+ T cells in acquired aplastic anemia. Genomic DNA, the template, was used for profiling of the TCR beta VDJ and CDR3. Each CDR3 protein is one row after TCRdb ran MiXCR on the reads. The repertoire includes under 200,000 distinct CDR3 sequences, 70% to 80% of them detected once, and approximately 50% sits in the top ten. Patients chosen for sequencing had CD8+CD57+ cells that had expanded, as shown by flow cytometry. Source material: sorted CD4+, CD8+, or CD8+CD57+ T cells (not recorded which) from PBMCs. These receptor sequences come from a human donor with aplastic anemia.

This chain joins TRBV10-3 and TRBJ1-2; tentatively, D is TRBD1 (5 bases). The CDR3 spans 14 residues. Trimming took 10 bases from V and 5 from J, leaving 20 bases between them. In germline, CDR1 is ENHRY, CDR2 SYGVKD. The CDR3 loop reads CASSQGGKGYGYTF. CDR3 in DNA: TGTGCCAGCAGCCAGGGAGGCAAAGGGTATGGCTACACCTTC.

The chain couples TRBV19 to TRBJ1-2; 7 bases map to TRBD1. The CDR3 runs to 14 residues. Per germline, CDR1 LNHDA and CDR2 SQIVND (reference sequence). With 4 bases clipped from V and 2 bases from J, the junction kept 4 bases outside the gene matches. CDR3 sequence reads: CASSKQGPNYGYTF. Written as DNA, the CDR3 is TGTGCCAGTAGTAAACAGGGGCCCAACTATGGCTACACCTTC.

Comments on this clonotype: One junction end does not reproduce the germline sequence, and a read error may be involved. V is TRBV7-8 and J is TRBJ2-3; D is undetermined. Per the germline V gene, CDR1 is SGHVS and CDR2 is FQNEAQ. The CDR3 has 15 residues. Here the CDR3 DNA reads TGCGCCAGCAGCCAAGATCCCCGACCCTCAGATACGCAGTATTTT. Translating gives CASSQDPRPSDTQYF.

V and J are TRBV7-6 and TRBJ2-5; D perhaps matches TRBD2 (6 bases). Looked up from germline, CDR1 is SGHVS and CDR2 is FNYEAQ. The CDR3 loop spans 15 amino acids. Trimming cost V 4 bases and J 2 bases, with 14 bases left between them. CDR3 protein: CASSSEAGRQETQYF. The CDR3 DNA reads as TGTGCCAGCAGCTCCGAGGCGGGGAGGCAAGAGACCCAGTACTTC.

The CDR3 DNA follows: TGTGCCAGCAGCATGACAGGGGTTGAGGCTTTCTTT. Translating it yields CASSMTGVEAFF. The chain couples TRBV7-9 to TRBJ1-1; 8 bases map to TRBD1. Germline V CDR1 and CDR2: SEHNR, FQNEAQ (reference sequence). CDR3 length: 12 amino acids. Trimming took 5 bases from V and 11 from J; bases not matched to a gene: 7.

This sequence joins TRBV20-1 and TRBJ2-1; 7 nucleotides agree with TRBD1. CDR1 is DFQATT and CDR2 is SNEGSKA in the germline V gene (reference sequence). J lost 6 bases, V lost 2 bases, and 4 bases had no gene match. This CDR3 is 13 amino acids long. CDR3 nucleotide sequence: TGCAGTGCTAGAAGGGACAGTAGCAATGAGCAGTTCTTC. Its protein is CSARRDSSNEQFF.

The CDR3 sequence is CASSYRTDSGYEQYF. Here the CDR3 DNA reads TGTGCCAGCAGTTACCGGACAGACTCAGGCTACGAGCAGTACTTC. V gene TRBV19 combines with J gene TRBJ2-7; tentative D call: TRBD1 (6 bases). Trimming stripped 9 bases from V and 3 bases from J, with 21 bases between. CDR1 LNHDA and CDR2 SQIVND come from the germline V gene (reference sequence). This CDR3 is 15 amino acids long.

V usage is TRBV6-2 or TRBV6-3 and J usage is TRBJ1-5, with D hard to call. V was pared by 6 bases and J by 4 bases, with 16 bases between. The CDR3 length is 15 residues. CDR1 is MNHEY, CDR2 SVGEGT, per germline. CDR3 amino acids: CASREKDRLNQPQHF. In DNA form, the CDR3 reads TGTGCCAGCAGGGAAAAGGACCGCCTAAATCAGCCCCAGCATTTT.

The rearrangement links TRBV25-1 to TRBJ1-4; D might be TRBD1 (5 bases). There are 15 residues in the CDR3. Between the trimmed V and J ends, which lost 3 bases and 4 bases, there was a span of 12 bases. Germline-derived CDR1 and CDR2 are MGHDK and SYGVNS. The CDR3 loop is CASSDPGSGNEKLFF. CDR3 nucleotide sequence: TGTGCCAGCAGTGACCCAGGGTCTGGTAATGAAAAACTGTTTTTT. The complete variable domain, with remaining parts taken from reference TRBV25-1 and TRBJ1-4, reads EADIYQTPRYLVIGTGKKITLECSQTMGHDKMYWYQQDPGMELHLIHYSYGVNSTEKGDLSSESTVSRIRTEHFPLTLESARPSHTSQYLCASSDPGSGNEKLFFGSGTQLSVL.

This clonotype was counted ten times or more. The V call is TRBV27, the J call TRBJ2-3; D ambiguous. The ends were cut back, 4 bases at V and 9 bases at J, with 11 bases in the middle. The CDR3 extends over 12 amino acids. The germline CDR1 and CDR2 sequences are MNHEY and SMNVEV (reference sequence). CDR3 nucleotide sequence: TGTGCCAGCAGTTCGCCTCCCGGCACGCAGTATTTT. This gives the protein CASSSPPGTQYF.

The rearrangement joins TRBV7-9 to TRBJ2-7; 7 bases agree with TRBD1. Trimming took 6 bases from V and 7 from J; bases not matched to a gene: 6. The CDR3 loop spans 12 amino acids. Germline values: CDR1 SEHNR, CDR2 FQNEAQ (reference sequence). The CDR3 region is CASRVPGGEQYF. The CDR3 coding sequence is TGTGCCAGCAGGGTTCCAGGGGGAGAGCAGTACTTC.

This clonotype was seen a handful of times. Germline is not matched at one junction end, which may reflect a read error. The chain has TRBV5-1 and TRBJ2-7; 7 bases are a match to TRBD1. CDR3 size: 15 residues. Germline CDR1 reads SGHRS; CDR2 reads YFSETQ. In DNA form, the CDR3 reads TGTGCCAGCAGCTCGGCATCGGGACAGAAGTACGAGCAGTACTTC. Residues: CASSSASGQKYEQYF.

The rearrangement joins TRBV25-1 to TRBJ2-3, with TRBD2 matching over 9 bases. CDR1 and CDR2 (germline): MGHDK, SYGVNS. With 3 bases clipped from V and 0 bases from J, the junction kept 7 bases outside the gene matches. The CDR3 runs to 17 residues. For the CDR3, the DNA is TGTGCCAGCAGTGATCGTGCGACTAGCGGAAGCACAGATACGCAGTATTTT. This encodes CASSDRATSGSTDTQYF. The whole variable domain, remainder taken from reference TRBV25-1 and TRBJ2-3, is EADIYQTPRYLVIGTGKKITLECSQTMGHDKMYWYQQDPGMELHLIHYSYGVNSTEKGDLSSESTVSRIRTEHFPLTLESARPSHTSQYLCASSDRATSGSTDTQYFGPGTRLTVL.

With respect to this clonotype: One end of the junction is discordant with germline, which a read error may explain. This chain uses TRBV19 with TRBJ2-2; 8 bases are shared with TRBD2. From germline, CDR1 is LNHDA and CDR2 SQIVND (reference sequence). This CDR3 is 16 amino acids long. CDR3 region: CASKTGISGDTGELSF. CDR3 in DNA: TGTGCCAGTAAAACAGGGATTAGCGGGGACACCGGGGAGCTGTCTTTT. Full variable domain (missing parts from reference TRBV19 and TRBJ2-2): DGGITQSPKYLFRKEGQNVTLSCEQNLNHDAMYWYRQDPGQGLRLIYYSQIVNDFQKGDIAEGYSVSREKKESFPLTVTSAQKNPTAFYLCASKTGISGDTGELSFGEGSRLTVL.

This clonotype was recorded many times. The chain is built from TRBV6-4 and TRBJ2-2; D is possibly TRBD1 (6 bases). Trimming removed 3 bases at V and 1 base at J, with 9 bases between. The CDR3 is made up of 15 amino acids. Per the germline V gene, CDR1 is MRHNA and CDR2 is SNTAGT. The CDR3 is CASSEETGNTGELFF. The CDR3 DNA reads as TGTGCCAGCAGTGAAGAGACAGGGAACACCGGGGAGCTGTTTTTT.

V gene TRBV15 combines with J gene TRBJ2-4; TRBD1 matches 11 bases. This CDR3 is built from 14 residues. With V trimmed by 6 bases and J by 9 bases, 7 bases remained unmatched. Germline-derived CDR1 and CDR2 are LNHNV and YYDKDF (reference sequence). The chain's CDR3 is CATRQDRGPSIQYF. CDR3 DNA: TGTGCCACCAGACAGGACAGGGGGCCTAGCATTCAGTACTTC.